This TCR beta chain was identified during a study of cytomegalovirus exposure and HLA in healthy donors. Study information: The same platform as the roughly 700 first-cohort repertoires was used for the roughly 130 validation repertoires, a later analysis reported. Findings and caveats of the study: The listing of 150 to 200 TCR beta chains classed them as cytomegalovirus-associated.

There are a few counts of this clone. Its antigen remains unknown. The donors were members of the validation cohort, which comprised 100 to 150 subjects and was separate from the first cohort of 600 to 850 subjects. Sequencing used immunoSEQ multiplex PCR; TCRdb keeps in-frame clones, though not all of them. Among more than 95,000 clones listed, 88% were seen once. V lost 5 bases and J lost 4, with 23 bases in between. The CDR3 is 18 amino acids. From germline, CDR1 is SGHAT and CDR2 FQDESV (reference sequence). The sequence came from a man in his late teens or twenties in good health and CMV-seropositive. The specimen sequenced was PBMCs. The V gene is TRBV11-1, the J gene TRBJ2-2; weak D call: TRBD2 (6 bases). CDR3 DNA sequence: TGTGCCAGCAGCCCACCGTTGGCGGTATTGGGGGGCACCGGGGAGCTGTTTTTT. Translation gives CASSPPLAVLGGTGELFF.